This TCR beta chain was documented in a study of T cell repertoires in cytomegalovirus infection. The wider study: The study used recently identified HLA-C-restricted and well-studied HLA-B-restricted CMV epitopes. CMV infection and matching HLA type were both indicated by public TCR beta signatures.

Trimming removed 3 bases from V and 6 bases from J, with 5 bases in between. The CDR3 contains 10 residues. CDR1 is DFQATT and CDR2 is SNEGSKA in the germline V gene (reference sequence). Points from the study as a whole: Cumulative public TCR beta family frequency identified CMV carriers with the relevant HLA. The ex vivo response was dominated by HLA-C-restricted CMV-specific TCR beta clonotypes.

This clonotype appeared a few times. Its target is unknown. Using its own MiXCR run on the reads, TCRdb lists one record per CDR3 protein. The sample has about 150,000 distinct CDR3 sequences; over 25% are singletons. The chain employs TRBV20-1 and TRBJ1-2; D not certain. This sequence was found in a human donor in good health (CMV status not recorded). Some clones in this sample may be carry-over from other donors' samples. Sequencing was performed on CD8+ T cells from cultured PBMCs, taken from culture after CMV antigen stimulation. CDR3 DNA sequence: TGCAGTGCTAGTGAGGATGGCTACACCTTC. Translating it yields CSASEDGYTF.